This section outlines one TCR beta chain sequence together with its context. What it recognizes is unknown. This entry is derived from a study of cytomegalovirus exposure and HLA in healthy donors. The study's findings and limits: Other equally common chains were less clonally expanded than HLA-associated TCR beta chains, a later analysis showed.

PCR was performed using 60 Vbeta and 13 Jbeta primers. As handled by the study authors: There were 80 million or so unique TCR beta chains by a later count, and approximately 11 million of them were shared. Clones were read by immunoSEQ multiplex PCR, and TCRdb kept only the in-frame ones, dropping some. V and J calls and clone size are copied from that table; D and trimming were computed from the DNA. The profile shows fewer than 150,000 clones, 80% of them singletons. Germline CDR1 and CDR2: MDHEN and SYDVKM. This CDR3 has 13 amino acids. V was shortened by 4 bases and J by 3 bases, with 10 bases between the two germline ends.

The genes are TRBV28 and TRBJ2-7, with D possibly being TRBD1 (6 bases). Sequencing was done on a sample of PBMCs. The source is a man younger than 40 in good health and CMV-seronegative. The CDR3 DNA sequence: TGTGCCAGCAGTTCAAGGGACATCTACGAGCAGTACTTC. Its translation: CASSSRDIYEQYF.